A single sample gave rise to the 27 T cell receptor beta chains below, sequenced in a study of blood T cell repertoires in COVID-19. The method was immunoSEQ multiplex PCR; TCRdb's version includes in-frame clones alone and lacks a portion of them. The sample holds hundreds of thousands of clones, approximately 86% seen once. Sequencing was performed on peripheral blood. These receptor sequences come from a man in his sixties or seventies with acute or convalescent COVID-19.

The CDR3 loop is CASSSPDRDRSPLHF. The CDR3 DNA follows: TGTGCCAGCAGTTCCCCAGACAGGGACAGATCACCCCTCCACTTT. The chain uses TRBV28 and TRBJ1-6, with 7 bases identical to TRBD1. J lost 10 bases, V lost 4 bases, and 10 bases had no gene match. CDR1 is MDHEN and CDR2 is SYDVKM in the germline V gene. There are 15 residues in the CDR3.

This clone has only one observation. V gene TRBV4-3 combines with J gene TRBJ2-3; tentatively, D is TRBD2 (7 bases). The CDR3 totals 15 residues. Germline assignment: CDR1 LGHNA and CDR2 YSLEER. With 3 bases removed from V and 6 bases from J, the gap between germline ends came to 16 bases. CDR3 DNA: TGCGCCAGCAGCCACGGGGGGACACTCGGGGATACGCAGTATTTT. The encoded protein is CASSHGGTLGDTQYF.

The chain couples TRBV11-3 to TRBJ2-3; TRBD2 aligns across 7 bases. This CDR3 comprises 15 residues. Germline trimming cut 5 bases from V and 2 bases from J; bases unmatched to any gene: 7. Germline CDR1 reads SGHNT; CDR2 reads YENEEA. CDR3 DNA: TGTGCCAGCAGCGGGAGCGGGACGTCCACAGATACGCAGTATTTT. Encoded protein: CASSGSGTSTDTQYF. Combining the CDR3 with reference TRBV11-3 and TRBJ2-3 gives the whole variable domain EAGVVQSPRYKIIEKKQPVAFWCNPISGHNTLYWYLQNLGQGPELLIRYENEEAVDDSQLPKDRFSAERLKGVDSTLKIQPAELGDSAVYLCASSGSGTSTDTQYFGPGTRLTVL.

The chain is built from TRBV9 and TRBJ1-3, with D unclear. CDR1 is SGDLS, CDR2 YYNGEE, per germline. The CDR3 runs to 16 residues. V lost 0 bases, J lost 0 bases, and 10 bases lay in between. In DNA, the CDR3 is TGTGCCAGCAGCGTAGGCCAGTTATTCTCTGGAAACACCATATATTTT. Translation gives CASSVGQLFSGNTIYF.

V and J are TRBV16 and TRBJ2-3, with TRBD1 as a possible D gene (5 bases). Germline CDR1 KGHSY, CDR2 FQNENV. The CDR3 extends over 15 amino acids. The V end was cut by 0 bases, the J end by 3 bases, with 10 bases between. CDR3 DNA: TGTGCCAGCAGCCAATCGGCAGGGCCAACAGATACGCAGTATTTT. It codes for CASSQSAGPTDTQYF. Looking up the rest from reference TRBV16 and TRBJ2-3 gives the full variable domain: GEEVAQTPKHLVRGEGQKAKLYCAPIKGHSYVFWYQQVLKNEFKFLISFQNENVFDETGMPKERFSAKCLPNSPCSLEIQATKLEDSAVYFCASSQSAGPTDTQYFGPGTRLTVL.

The rearrangement joins TRBV6-5 to TRBJ2-1; 8 bases match TRBD2. CDR3 length equals 15 residues. Per germline, CDR1 MNHEY and CDR2 SVGAGI. V lost 5 bases to trimming and J lost 8 bases; unmatched junction nucleotides: 11. CDR3 in DNA: TGTGCCAGCAGTAACCGGGGGGGCCTTATGGATGAGCAGTTCTTC. Its protein product is CASSNRGGLMDEQFF.

The V gene is TRBV6-1, the J gene TRBJ1-6; D is possibly TRBD1 (6 bases). V lost 1 base and J 7 bases, leaving 11 bases between the germline ends. Germline V lookup: CDR1 MNHNS, CDR2 SASEGT. The CDR3 is 15 amino acids. Here the CDR3 reads CASSEVAGANSPLHF. CDR3 nucleotides: TGTGCCAGCAGTGAAGTCGCAGGGGCGAATTCACCCCTCCACTTT.

The rearrangement joins TRBV6-6 to TRBJ1-2; D may be TRBD1 (5 bases). The CDR3 sequence is 16 residues long. The germline V gene encodes CDR1 MNHNY and CDR2 SVGAGI (reference sequence). V lost 8 bases to trimming and J lost 7 bases, with 26 bases between them. The CDR3 sequence is CASGNYAGPRAGGYTF. As DNA, the CDR3 is TGTGCCAGCGGAAATTATGCGGGACCGAGAGCCGGTGGCTACACCTTC.

The rearrangement links TRBV4-1 to TRBJ2-1, with 12 bases lining up with TRBD2. CDR1 and CDR2 from the germline V gene are MGHRA and YSYEKL. The CDR3 totals 20 residues. V lost 0 bases and J lost 2; bases outside the gene matches: 11. The CDR3 DNA reads TGCGCCAGCAGCCAAGACCAATTGGCTAGCGGGGGGGGAGCCTACAATGAGCAGTTCTTC. It is translated as CASSQDQLASGGGAYNEQFF.

The DNA for the CDR3 is TGTGCCAGCAGTTTACGACAGGGGTTCTCTGGGGCCAACGTCCTGACTTTC. It is translated as CASSLRQGFSGANVLTF. V gene TRBV28 combines with J gene TRBJ2-6; 8 positions agree with TRBD1. CDR1 MDHEN and CDR2 SYDVKM come from the germline V gene. The CDR3 length is 17 residues. V was pared by 2 bases and J by 0 bases, with 3 bases of the junction left unmatched.

This clone showed up many times. The CDR3 bases are TGTGCCACCAGCAGAGGCGGGAGCCTCGACGAGCAGTACTTC. Its protein is CATSRGGSLDEQYF. The chain links TRBV15 to TRBJ2-7, with 7 bases lining up with TRBD2. The germline V gene encodes CDR1 LNHNV and CDR2 YYDKDF (reference sequence). This CDR3 has 14 residues. Losses at the gene ends were 1 base for V and 5 bases for J; bases not matched to a gene: 5.

The chain uses TRBV14 and TRBJ1-2, with D maybe TRBD1 (5 bases). V was trimmed by 3 bases and J by 4 bases, leaving 9 bases between them. The CDR3 contains 13 residues. The germline V gene encodes CDR1 SGHDN and CDR2 FVKESK. This CDR3 is CASSQQGPYGYTF. CDR3 nucleotide sequence: TGTGCCAGCAGCCAGCAGGGTCCCTATGGCTACACCTTC.

This clone was seen only once. V and J are TRBV7-8 and TRBJ2-5, with 8 bases lining up with TRBD1. With 4 bases clipped from V and 4 bases from J, the junction kept 5 bases outside the gene matches. The CDR3 spans 14 residues. In germline, CDR1 is SGHVS, CDR2 FQNEAQ. The CDR3 region has the DNA TGTGCCAGCAGCTCGGACAGGGTGGGAGAGACCCAGTACTTC. Its protein product is CASSSDRVGETQYF.

The CDR3, as DNA: TGTGCCTTACGGACAGGGCCAAACACTGAAGCTTTCTTT. It is translated as CALRTGPNTEAFF. The J gene is TRBJ1-1, the V gene TRBV10-3; the match to TRBD1 covers 8 bases. The CDR3 is 13 residues long. Trimming took 11 bases from V and 2 from J; bases not matched to a gene: 7. Germline CDR1 ENHRY, CDR2 SYGVKD.

The V and J genes are TRBV5-8 and TRBJ1-1; D gene uncertain. Germline V gene sequence: CDR1 SGHTS, CDR2 YDEGEE. Trimming stripped 1 base from V and 1 base from J, with 5 bases between. The CDR3 is 13 residues long. The CDR3 loop is CASSLLANTEAFF. The CDR3, as DNA: TGTGCCAGCAGCTTGCTAGCGAACACTGAAGCTTTCTTT.

This chain uses TRBV5-1 with TRBJ1-3; TRBD1 aligns across 7 bases. The J segment lost 7 bases and the V segment lost 0 bases, leaving 7 bases of the junction unmatched. The CDR3 sequence is 15 residues long. The germline V gene has CDR1 SGHRS and CDR2 YFSETQ. The CDR3 nucleotides read TGCGCCAGCAGCTTGGAGTTCAACAGGGGTAACACCATATATTTT. This sequence encodes CASSLEFNRGNTIYF.

This chain connects TRBV11-3 to TRBJ2-2; TRBD2 aligns across 8 bases. After removal of 0 bases from V and 4 bases from J, the junction contained 4 bases not matched to a gene. The CDR3 is made up of 16 amino acids. Germline-derived CDR1 and CDR2 are SGHNT and YENEEA. As DNA, the CDR3 is TGTGCCAGCAGCTTAGAGGTCGGGAGGGCCACCGGGGAGCTGTTTTTT. The encoded protein is CASSLEVGRATGELFF.

This chain joins TRBV7-3 and TRBJ2-7; D gene ambiguous. This CDR3 comprises 13 residues. Germline V gene sequence: CDR1 SGHTA, CDR2 FQGTGA. V lost 2 bases, J lost 3 bases, and 8 bases lay in between. This chain's CDR3 is CASSLDHNYEQYF. CDR3 nucleotide sequence: TGTGCCAGCAGCTTAGATCACAACTACGAGCAGTACTTC.

The chain couples TRBV28 to TRBJ2-3, with a tentative D call TRBD2 (6 bases). Trimming cost V 3 bases and J 0 bases, with 10 bases left between them. Looked up from germline, CDR1 is MDHEN and CDR2 is SYDVKM. This CDR3 is 15 amino acids long. The chain's CDR3 is CASSFVGTSTDTQYF. CDR3 nucleotide sequence: TGTGCCAGCAGTTTCGTGGGGACTAGCACAGATACGCAGTATTTT.

The rearrangement links TRBV30 to TRBJ1-1, with unresolved D. V was shortened by 4 bases and J by 3 bases, with 9 bases between the two germline ends. Germline V CDR1 and CDR2: GTSNPN, SVGIG (reference sequence). The CDR3 runs to 12 residues. The CDR3 loop reads CAWTQSYTEAFF. The CDR3 DNA reads TGTGCCTGGACACAGTCATACACTGAAGCTTTCTTT.

The V call is TRBV28, the J call TRBJ1-6, with 7 bases matching TRBD1. CDR1 is MDHEN, CDR2 SYDVKM, per germline. The J segment lost 11 bases and the V segment lost 2 bases, leaving 3 bases of the junction unmatched. The CDR3 is made up of 13 amino acids. DNA for the CDR3: TGTGCCAGCAGTTTAACACAGGGGCCACCCCTCCACTTT. Translation: CASSLTQGPPLHF.

This chain links TRBV7-9 with TRBJ1-6, with D perhaps matching TRBD1 (5 bases). CDR1 is SEHNR and CDR2 is FQNEAQ in the germline V gene (reference sequence). V lost 8 bases to trimming and J lost 10 bases, with 15 bases between them. The CDR3 sequence is 13 residues long. CDR3 loop: CASGATQESPLHF. The CDR3 nucleotides read TGTGCCAGCGGGGCCACCCAGGAGTCACCCCTCCACTTT.

The chain links TRBV28 to TRBJ2-3; D may be TRBD2 (6 bases). Trimming took off 3 bases at V and 4 bases at J, with 8 bases between the two ends. This CDR3 contains 13 residues. CDR1 is MDHEN and CDR2 is SYDVKM in the germline V gene. The DNA of the CDR3 is TGTGCCAGCAGTTTGGGGGGACCAGATACGCAGTATTTT. Amino acid sequence: CASSLGGPDTQYF.

The chain links TRBV5-4 to TRBJ1-2; 9 bases are a match to TRBD1. The length of the CDR3 is 14 residues. V lost 6 bases to trimming and J lost 2 bases; unmatched junction nucleotides: 5. Germline-derived CDR1 and CDR2 are SGHNT and YYREEE (reference sequence). The DNA of the CDR3 is TGTGCCAGCACCTGGGACAGGGCAAACTATGGCTACACCTTC. It is translated as CASTWDRANYGYTF.

In DNA, the CDR3 is TGTGCCAGCAGGGACCAGAGGGCCGAGCAGTACTTC. Translation gives CASRDQRAEQYF. The chain combines TRBV28 with TRBJ2-7, with a weak D call TRBD2 (5 bases). V gave up 6 bases and J gave up 6 bases, with 12 bases separating them. The CDR3 sequence is 12 residues long. Germline CDR1 is MDHEN and CDR2 is SYDVKM.

This clone has a single count. The rearrangement joins TRBV6-1 to TRBJ1-5, with D possibly TRBD1 on 6 matching bases. This CDR3 has 15 amino acids. Germline CDR1 reads MNHNS; CDR2 reads SASEGT. V lost 7 bases to trimming and J lost 4 bases, with 17 bases between them. The CDR3 region is CASTVQGLDNQPQHF. The CDR3 nucleotides are TGTGCCAGCACCGTACAGGGCCTAGATAATCAGCCCCAGCATTTT.

The rearrangement joins TRBV7-2 to TRBJ2-3, with 9 bases lining up with TRBD2. V gave up 5 bases and J gave up 3 bases; unmatched junction bases: 3. There are 14 residues in the CDR3. Germline V CDR1 and CDR2: SGHTA, FQGNSA. The CDR3 DNA reads as TGTGCCAGCAGCGGTGGACTAGCGACAGATACGCAGTATTTT. Amino acids: CASSGGLATDTQYF. Full variable domain (remainder filled in from reference TRBV7-2 and TRBJ2-3): GAGVSQSPSNKVTEKGKDVELRCDPISGHTALYWYRQSLGQGLEFLIYFQGNSAPDKSGLPSDRFSAERTGGSVSTLTIQRTQQEDSAVYLCASSGGLATDTQYFGPGTRLTVL.